This T cell receptor beta chain is drawn from a study of cytomegalovirus exposure and HLA in healthy donors. 13 Jbeta primers and 60 Vbeta primers were used for the PCR. Assay used: immunoSEQ multiplex PCR; TCRdb lists only in-frame clones, some missing. The sample lists around 76,000 clones, roughly two thirds occurring once. The CDR3 loop spans 12 amino acids. Germline V gives CDR1 SNHLY, CDR2 FYNNEI. Regarding this clone: One junction end does not reproduce the germline sequence, and a read error may be involved.

Material for sequencing was PBMCs. V and J are TRBV2 and TRBJ2-1; 7 bases are a match to TRBD1. This receptor was identified in a woman in her 40s in good health and CMV-seropositive. CDR3 nucleotide sequence: TGTGCCAGCAGAGAGATGGGACAGACGGTCGTCTTC. The encoded protein is CASREMGQTVVF.